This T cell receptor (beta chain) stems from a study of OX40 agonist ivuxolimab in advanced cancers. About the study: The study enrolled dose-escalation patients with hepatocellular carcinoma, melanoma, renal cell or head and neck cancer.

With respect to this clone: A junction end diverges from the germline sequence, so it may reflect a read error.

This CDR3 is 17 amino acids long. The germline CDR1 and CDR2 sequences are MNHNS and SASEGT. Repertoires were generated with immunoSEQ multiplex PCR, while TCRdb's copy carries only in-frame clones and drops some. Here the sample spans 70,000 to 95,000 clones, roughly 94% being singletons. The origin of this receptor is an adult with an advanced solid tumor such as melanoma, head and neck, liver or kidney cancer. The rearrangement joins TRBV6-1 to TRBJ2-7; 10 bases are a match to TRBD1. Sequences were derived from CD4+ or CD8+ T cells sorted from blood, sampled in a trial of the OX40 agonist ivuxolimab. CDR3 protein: CASIESYGTGEIYEQYF. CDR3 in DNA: TGTGCCAGCATTGAATCTTATGGGACAGGGGAAATCTACGAGCAGTACTTC.